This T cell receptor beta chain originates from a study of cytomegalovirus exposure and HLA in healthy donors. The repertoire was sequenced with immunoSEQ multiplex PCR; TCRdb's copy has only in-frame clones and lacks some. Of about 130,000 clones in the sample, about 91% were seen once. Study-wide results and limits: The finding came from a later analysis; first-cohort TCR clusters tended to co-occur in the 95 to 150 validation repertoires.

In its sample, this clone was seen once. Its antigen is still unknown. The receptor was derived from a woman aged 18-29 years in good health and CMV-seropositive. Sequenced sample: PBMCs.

In DNA form, the CDR3 reads TGTGCCAGCACTAAGTTGGTGGAGGGGGAGACCCAGTACTTC. Its translation: CASTKLVEGETQYF. V and J are TRBV2 and TRBJ2-5, with a weak D call TRBD2 (6 bases). Germline V gene data show CDR1 as SNHLY and CDR2 as FYNNEI. The CDR3 covers 14 residues. The ends were cut back, 7 bases at V and 5 bases at J, with 17 bases in the middle.